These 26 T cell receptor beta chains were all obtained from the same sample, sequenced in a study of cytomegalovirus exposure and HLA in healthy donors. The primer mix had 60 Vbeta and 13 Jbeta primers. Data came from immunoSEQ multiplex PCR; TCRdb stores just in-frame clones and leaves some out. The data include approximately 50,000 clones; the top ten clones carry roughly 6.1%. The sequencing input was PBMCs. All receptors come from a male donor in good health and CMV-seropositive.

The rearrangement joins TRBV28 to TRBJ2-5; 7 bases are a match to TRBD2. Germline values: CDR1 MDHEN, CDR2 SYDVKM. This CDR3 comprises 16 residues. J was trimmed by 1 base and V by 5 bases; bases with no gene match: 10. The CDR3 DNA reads TGTGCCAGCAGTCCCCCCCTGGGGGGGACCCAAGAGACCCAGTACTTC. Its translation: CASSPPLGGTQETQYF. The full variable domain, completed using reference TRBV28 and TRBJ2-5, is DVKVTQSSRYLVKRTGEKVFLECVQDMDHENMFWYRQDPGLGLRLIYFSYDVKMKEKGDIPEGYSVSREKKERFSLILESASTNQTSMYLCASSPPLGGTQETQYFGPGTRLLVL.

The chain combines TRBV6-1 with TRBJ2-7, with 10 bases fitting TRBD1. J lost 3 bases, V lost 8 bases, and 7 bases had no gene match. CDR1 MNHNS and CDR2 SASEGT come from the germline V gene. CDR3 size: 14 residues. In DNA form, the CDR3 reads TGTGCCAGCGCCTGGGACAGGGGTAGCTACGAGCAGTACTTC. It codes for CASAWDRGSYEQYF.

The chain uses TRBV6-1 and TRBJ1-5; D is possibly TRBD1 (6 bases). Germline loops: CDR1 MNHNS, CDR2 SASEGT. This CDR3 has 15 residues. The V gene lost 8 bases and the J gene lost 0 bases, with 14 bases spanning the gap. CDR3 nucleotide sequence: TGTGCCAGCGAGGGGGTGAGCTATAGCAATCAGCCCCAGCATTTT. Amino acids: CASEGVSYSNQPQHF.

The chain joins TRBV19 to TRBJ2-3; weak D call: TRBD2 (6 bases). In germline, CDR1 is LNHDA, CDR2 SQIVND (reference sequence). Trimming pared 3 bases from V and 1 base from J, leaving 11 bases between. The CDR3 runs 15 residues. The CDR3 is CASSMGLLGTDTQYF. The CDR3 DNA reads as TGTGCCAGTAGTATGGGACTTCTTGGCACAGATACGCAGTATTTT.

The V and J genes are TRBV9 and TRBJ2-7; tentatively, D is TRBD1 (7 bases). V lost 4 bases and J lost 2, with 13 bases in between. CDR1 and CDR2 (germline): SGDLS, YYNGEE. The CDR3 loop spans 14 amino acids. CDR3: CASSQGGGAYEQYF. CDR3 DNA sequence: TGTGCCAGCAGCCAGGGGGGTGGGGCCTACGAGCAGTACTTC.

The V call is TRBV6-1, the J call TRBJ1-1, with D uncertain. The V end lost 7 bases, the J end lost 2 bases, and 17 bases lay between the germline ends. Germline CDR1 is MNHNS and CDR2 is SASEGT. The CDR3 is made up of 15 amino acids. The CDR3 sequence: CASKLNGGSNTEAFF. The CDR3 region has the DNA TGTGCCAGCAAGCTCAACGGAGGATCAAACACTGAAGCTTTCTTT.

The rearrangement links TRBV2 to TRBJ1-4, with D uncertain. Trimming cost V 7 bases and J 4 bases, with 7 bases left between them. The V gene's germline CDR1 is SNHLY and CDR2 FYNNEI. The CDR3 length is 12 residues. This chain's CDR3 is CASTGYNEKLFF. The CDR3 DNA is TGTGCCAGCACAGGATATAATGAAAAACTGTTTTTT.

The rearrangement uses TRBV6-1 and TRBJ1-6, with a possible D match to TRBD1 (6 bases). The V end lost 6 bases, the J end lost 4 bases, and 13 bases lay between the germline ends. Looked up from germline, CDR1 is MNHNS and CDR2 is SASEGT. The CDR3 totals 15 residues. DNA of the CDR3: TGTGCCAGCAGACAAACAGGGTTTTATAATTCACCCCTCCACTTT. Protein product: CASRQTGFYNSPLHF.

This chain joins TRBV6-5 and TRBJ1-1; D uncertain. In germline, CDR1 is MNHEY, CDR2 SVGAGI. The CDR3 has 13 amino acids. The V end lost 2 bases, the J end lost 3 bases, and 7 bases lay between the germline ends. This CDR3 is CASSYGEDTEAFF. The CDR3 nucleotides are TGTGCCAGCAGTTACGGGGAGGACACTGAAGCTTTCTTT.

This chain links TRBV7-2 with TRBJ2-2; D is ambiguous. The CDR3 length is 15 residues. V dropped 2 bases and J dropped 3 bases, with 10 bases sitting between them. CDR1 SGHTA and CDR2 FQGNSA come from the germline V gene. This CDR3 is CASSLSDGYTGELFF. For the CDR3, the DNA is TGTGCCAGCAGCTTATCCGACGGGTACACCGGGGAGCTGTTTTTT.

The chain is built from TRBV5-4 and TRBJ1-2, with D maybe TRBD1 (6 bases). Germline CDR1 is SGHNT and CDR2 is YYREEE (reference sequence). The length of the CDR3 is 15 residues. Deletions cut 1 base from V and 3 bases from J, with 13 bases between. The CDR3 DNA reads TGTGCCAGCAGCTTGCAAGGGTCAGGGGACTATGGCTACACCTTC. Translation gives CASSLQGSGDYGYTF.

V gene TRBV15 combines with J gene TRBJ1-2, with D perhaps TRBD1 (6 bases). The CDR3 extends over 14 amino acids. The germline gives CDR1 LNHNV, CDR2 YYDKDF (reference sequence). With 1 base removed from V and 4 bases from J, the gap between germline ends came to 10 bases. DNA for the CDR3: TGTGCCACCAGCAGAGGGAAACAGGGCTATGGCTACACCTTC. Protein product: CATSRGKQGYGYTF.

CDR3 in DNA: TGTGCCAGCAGCGTAGAACCAGGTTTGGCCGAGCAGTACTTC. It yields the protein CASSVEPGLAEQYF. The rearrangement uses TRBV9 and TRBJ2-7, with D hard to call. This CDR3 is 14 amino acids long. The germline V and J ends were trimmed by 0 bases and 6 bases, with 13 bases remaining between them. CDR1 is SGDLS, CDR2 YYNGEE, per germline.

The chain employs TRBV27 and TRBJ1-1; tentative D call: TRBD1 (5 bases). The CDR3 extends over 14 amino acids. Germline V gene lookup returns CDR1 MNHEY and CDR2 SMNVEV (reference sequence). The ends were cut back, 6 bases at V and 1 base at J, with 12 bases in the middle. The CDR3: CASSWGGRNTEAFF. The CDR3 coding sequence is TGTGCCAGCAGCTGGGGGGGTAGGAACACTGAAGCTTTCTTT.

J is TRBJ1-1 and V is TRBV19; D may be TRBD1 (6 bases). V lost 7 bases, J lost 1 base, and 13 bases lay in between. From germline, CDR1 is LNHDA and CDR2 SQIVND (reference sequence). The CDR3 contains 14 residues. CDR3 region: CASTQTGANTEAFF. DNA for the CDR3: TGTGCCAGTACCCAGACAGGCGCGAACACTGAAGCTTTCTTT.

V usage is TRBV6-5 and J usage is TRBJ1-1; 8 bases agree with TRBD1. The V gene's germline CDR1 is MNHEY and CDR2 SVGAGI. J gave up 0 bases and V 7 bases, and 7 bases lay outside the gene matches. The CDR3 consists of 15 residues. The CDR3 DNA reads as TGTGCCAGCATGCAGACAGGGGTTATGAACACTGAAGCTTTCTTT. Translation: CASMQTGVMNTEAFF.

CDR3 in amino acids: CASSFAPDTQYF. The CDR3 DNA reads TGTGCCAGCAGTTTTGCGCCAGATACGCAGTATTTT. The genes are TRBV28 and TRBJ2-3; no definite D call. V gave up 3 bases and J gave up 4 bases, with 5 bases separating them. The CDR3 spans 12 residues. Germline-derived CDR1 and CDR2 are MDHEN and SYDVKM.

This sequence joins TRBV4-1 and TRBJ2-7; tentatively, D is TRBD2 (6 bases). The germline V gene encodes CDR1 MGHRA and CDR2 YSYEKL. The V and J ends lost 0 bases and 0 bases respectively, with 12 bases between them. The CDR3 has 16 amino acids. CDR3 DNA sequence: TGCGCCAGCAGCCAAGAGGAGGGACGGAGCTCCTACGAGCAGTACTTC. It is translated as CASSQEEGRSSYEQYF.

In DNA, the CDR3 is TGTGCCTCCCGACAGGGGTCATATGGTGAAAAACTGTTTTTT. It translates to CASRQGSYGEKLFF. The chain has TRBV19 and TRBJ1-4, with TRBD1 matching 8 bases. The CDR3 is 14 residues long. V was pared by 11 bases and J by 7 bases, with 12 bases of the junction left unmatched. Germline V gives CDR1 LNHDA, CDR2 SQIVND (reference sequence).

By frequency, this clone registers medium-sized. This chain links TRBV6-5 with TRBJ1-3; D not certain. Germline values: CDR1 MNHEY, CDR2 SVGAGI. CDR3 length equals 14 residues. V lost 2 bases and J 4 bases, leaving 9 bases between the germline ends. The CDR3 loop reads CASSYRGFGNTIYF. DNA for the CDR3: TGTGCCAGCAGTTACAGAGGCTTCGGAAACACCATATATTTT.

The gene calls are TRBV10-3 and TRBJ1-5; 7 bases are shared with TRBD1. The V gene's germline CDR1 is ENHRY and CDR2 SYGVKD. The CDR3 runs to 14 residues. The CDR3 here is CATAMGQPNQPQHF. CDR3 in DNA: TGTGCTACCGCAATGGGACAGCCAAATCAGCCCCAGCATTTT.

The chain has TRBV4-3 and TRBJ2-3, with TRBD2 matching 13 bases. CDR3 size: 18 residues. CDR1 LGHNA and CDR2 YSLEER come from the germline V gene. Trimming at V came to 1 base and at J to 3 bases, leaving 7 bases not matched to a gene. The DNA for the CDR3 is TGCGCCAGCAGCCAAGGCTGGACTAGCGGGGGATCTACAGATACGCAGTATTTT. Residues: CASSQGWTSGGSTDTQYF.

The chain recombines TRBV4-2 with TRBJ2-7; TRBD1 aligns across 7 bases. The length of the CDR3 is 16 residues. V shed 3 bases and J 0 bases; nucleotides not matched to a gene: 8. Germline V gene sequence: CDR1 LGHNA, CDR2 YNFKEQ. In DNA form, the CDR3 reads TGTGCCAGCAGCCAGGTATCCGGGACAGACTCCTACGAGCAGTACTTC. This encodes CASSQVSGTDSYEQYF.

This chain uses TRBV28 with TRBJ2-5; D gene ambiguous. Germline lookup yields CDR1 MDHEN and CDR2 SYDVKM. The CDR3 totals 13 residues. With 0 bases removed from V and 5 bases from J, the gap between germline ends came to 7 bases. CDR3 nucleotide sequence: TGTGCCAGCAGTTTATGGGCGGAGGAGACCCAGTACTTC. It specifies CASSLWAEETQYF.

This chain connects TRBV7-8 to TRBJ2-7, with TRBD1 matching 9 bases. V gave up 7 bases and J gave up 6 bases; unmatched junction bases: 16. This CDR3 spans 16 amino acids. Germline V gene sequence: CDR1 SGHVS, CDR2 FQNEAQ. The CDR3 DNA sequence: TGTGCCAGCAACCGAAAGGGACAGGGATTCTTCTCCGAGCAGTACTTC. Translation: CASNRKGQGFFSEQYF.

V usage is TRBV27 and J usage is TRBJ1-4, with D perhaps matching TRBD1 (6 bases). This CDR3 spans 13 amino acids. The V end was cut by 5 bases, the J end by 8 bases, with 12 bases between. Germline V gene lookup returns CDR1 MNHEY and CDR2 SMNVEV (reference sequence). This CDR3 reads CASSPRTVEKLFF. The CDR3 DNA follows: TGTGCCAGCAGTCCAAGGACAGTCGAAAAACTGTTTTTT.